The 8 T cell receptor beta chains presented below share a single source sample, sequenced in a study of shared clonotypes between healthy human individuals. Repertoires were generated with immunoSEQ multiplex PCR, while TCRdb's copy carries only in-frame clones and drops some. The sample shows 2 million to 2.5 million clones, over 85% of them seen only once. Sequencing input: naive CD4+ T cells from PBMCs. The sample's subset: CD45RA+ positively selected. These receptors were taken from a young man in good health. Some clones in this sample may be carry-over from other donors' samples.

This rearrangement joins TRBV7-8 to TRBJ1-5, with D unclear. Germline V CDR1 and CDR2: SGHVS, FQNEAQ. V lost 5 bases and J 5 bases, leaving 10 bases between the germline ends. This CDR3 contains 13 residues. The CDR3 loop is CASSARRDQPQHF. The CDR3, as DNA: TGTGCCAGCAGCGCGAGGCGGGATCAGCCCCAGCATTTT.

The J gene is TRBJ1-5, the V gene TRBV2, with 7 bases lining up with TRBD1. V shed 2 bases and J 4 bases; nucleotides not matched to a gene: 5. CDR1 and CDR2 (germline): SNHLY, FYNNEI. This CDR3 spans 15 amino acids. In nucleotides, the CDR3 is TGTGCCAGCAGTGAAAGGGGGCAGGGGAATCAGCCCCAGCATTTT. As protein: CASSERGQGNQPQHF.

The rearrangement joins TRBV2 to TRBJ2-7; D possibly corresponds to TRBD2 (5 bases). Between the trimmed V and J ends, which lost 5 bases and 4 bases, there was a span of 9 bases. The germline V gene encodes CDR1 SNHLY and CDR2 FYNNEI. This CDR3 region has 12 residues. The CDR3 DNA reads TGTGCCAGCAGTTACGGGGTATACGAGCAGTACTTC. Amino acid sequence: CASSYGVYEQYF.

The V gene is TRBV29-1, the J gene TRBJ1-1, with a weak D call TRBD1 (6 bases). The CDR3 has 12 amino acids. Germline V lookup: CDR1 SQVTM, CDR2 ANQGSEA. CDR3 sequence: CGVREGGTEAFF. Written as DNA, the CDR3 is TGCGGAGTAAGGGAAGGGGGCACTGAAGCTTTCTTT.

The V call is TRBV5-1, the J call TRBJ2-1, with 7 bases identical to TRBD2. CDR1 is SGHRS, CDR2 YFSETQ, per germline. V gave up 4 bases and J gave up 2 bases; unmatched junction bases: 6. The CDR3 is 15 residues long. In nucleotides, the CDR3 is TGCGCCAGCAGCACGTCCGGGACTACCTACAATGAGCAGTTCTTC. Its protein product is CASSTSGTTYNEQFF. Full variable domain (remainder filled in from reference TRBV5-1 and TRBJ2-1): KAGVTQTPRYLIKTRGQQVTLSCSPISGHRSVSWYQQTPGQGLQFLFEYFSETQRNKGNFPGRFSGRQFSNSRSEMNVSTLELGDSALYLCASSTSGTTYNEQFFGPGTRLTVL.

The chain uses TRBV6-5 and TRBJ2-7; 11 bases line up with TRBD1. This CDR3 is 16 amino acids long. CDR1 and CDR2 (germline): MNHEY, SVGAGI. V was pared by 2 bases and J by 5 bases, with 8 bases of the junction left unmatched. CDR3 protein: CASSYTGTGGVNEQYF. DNA of the CDR3: TGTGCCAGCAGTTACACCGGGACAGGGGGGGTTAACGAGCAGTACTTC.

The chain has TRBV7-3 and TRBJ2-5; D remains ambiguous. This CDR3 has 15 residues. Deletions cut 2 bases from V and 1 base from J, with 11 bases between. From germline, CDR1 is SGHTA and CDR2 FQGTGA. This CDR3 reads CASSLLPDPQETQYF. The CDR3 region has the DNA TGTGCCAGCAGCTTACTCCCCGACCCCCAAGAGACCCAGTACTTC.

This chain links TRBV27 with TRBJ2-7; D is perhaps TRBD2 (5 bases). The CDR3 runs to 15 residues. Germline assignment: CDR1 MNHEY and CDR2 SMNVEV (reference sequence). V dropped 3 bases and J dropped 0 bases, with 12 bases sitting between them. The CDR3 bases are TGTGCCAGCAGTTTCGGGGTCTCCCTCTCCTACGAGCAGTACTTC. Translated: CASSFGVSLSYEQYF.